A single sample is the source of the 22 T cell receptor beta chains below, sequenced in a study of cytomegalovirus exposure and HLA in healthy donors. The primer mix had 60 Vbeta and 13 Jbeta primers. Clones were read by immunoSEQ multiplex PCR, and TCRdb kept only the in-frame ones, dropping some. Its table lists around 210,000 clones. What was sequenced was PBMCs. The receptors originated from a woman aged 25 to 39 in good health and CMV-seropositive.

The gene calls are TRBV5-1 and TRBJ2-7, with 13 bases aligning to TRBD2. The CDR3 consists of 16 residues. The germline CDR1 and CDR2 sequences are SGHRS and YFSETQ. After removal of 4 bases from V and 3 bases from J, the junction contained 7 bases not matched to a gene. CDR3 bases: TGCGCCAGCAGCCTCGGACTAGCGGGGGCCATCTACGAGCAGTACTTC. Amino acids: CASSLGLAGAIYEQYF.

V usage is TRBV18 and J usage is TRBJ2-2, with 12 bases that match TRBD1. Trimming removed 5 bases from V and 7 bases from J; junction bases left unmatched: 5. Germline values: CDR1 KGHSH, CDR2 LQKENI. This CDR3 comprises 15 residues. The CDR3, as DNA: TGTGCCAGCTCAACTGGGACAGGGGGCATCGGGGAGCTGTTTTTT. Its translation is CASSTGTGGIGELFF.

This sequence joins TRBV29-1 and TRBJ2-4; tentative D call: TRBD1 (6 bases). The CDR3 length is 16 residues. Germline V gives CDR1 SQVTM, CDR2 ANQGSEA. Trimming took 0 bases from V and 1 from J, leaving 13 bases between them. Here the CDR3 DNA reads TGCAGCGTTGAAGATCCCCACAGGGAGGCCAAAAACATTCAGTACTTC. Translation gives CSVEDPHREAKNIQYF. Full variable domain (rest looked up from reference TRBV29-1 and TRBJ2-4): SAVISQKPSRDICQRGTSLTIQCQVDSQVTMMFWYRQQPGQSLTLIATANQGSEATYESGFVIDKFPISRPNLTFSTLTVSNMSPEDSSIYLCSVEDPHREAKNIQYFGAGTRLSVL.

The chain combines TRBV12-5 with TRBJ2-3; 9 bases are shared with TRBD1. The CDR3 is 14 amino acids. V shed 5 bases, J shed 3 bases, and the junction held 3 bases outside the gene matches. Germline values: CDR1 LGHNT, CDR2 FRNRAP. The CDR3 DNA reads TGTGCTAGTGGTATCGGACAGGGGACAGATACGCAGTATTTT. Protein sequence: CASGIGQGTDTQYF.

V and J are TRBV15 and TRBJ1-4; unclear D gene. Trimming shortened V by 1 base and J by 8 bases, and 8 bases separated the two germline ends. CDR1 is LNHNV, CDR2 YYDKDF, per germline (reference sequence). The CDR3 contains 13 residues. The CDR3 loop is CATSRVPGEKLFF. The CDR3 DNA is TGTGCCACCAGCAGAGTACCGGGAGAAAAACTGTTTTTT.

The chain carries TRBV7-2 and TRBJ2-2; TRBD2 aligns across 10 bases. Germline loops: CDR1 SGHTA, CDR2 FQGNSA. This CDR3 is 19 amino acids long. The V and J ends lost 7 bases and 0 bases, in that order; junction bases with no gene match: 14. The CDR3 spells CASTYFPLAGVTNTGELFF. CDR3 DNA: TGTGCCAGCACATATTTCCCTCTAGCGGGAGTGACGAACACCGGGGAGCTGTTTTTT. Supplemented by reference TRBV7-2 and TRBJ2-2, the full variable domain reads GAGVSQSPSNKVTEKGKDVELRCDPISGHTALYWYRQSLGQGLEFLIYFQGNSAPDKSGLPSDRFSAERTGGSVSTLTIQRTQQEDSAVYLCASTYFPLAGVTNTGELFFGEGSRLTVL.

The V and J genes are TRBV5-1 and TRBJ2-4; 8 bases line up with TRBD1. Germline V CDR1 and CDR2: SGHRS, YFSETQ. Trimming at V came to 2 bases and at J to 8 bases, leaving 15 bases not matched to a gene. This CDR3 comprises 17 residues. CDR3 loop: CASSFGQGIGEPHIQYF. The CDR3 DNA follows: TGCGCCAGCAGCTTTGGACAGGGTATTGGGGAGCCTCACATTCAGTACTTC.

This chain joins TRBV4-3 and TRBJ2-3; 7 bases are shared with TRBD1. This CDR3 has 15 amino acids. Per the germline V gene, CDR1 is LGHNA and CDR2 is YSLEER. Germline trimming cut 0 bases from V and 4 bases from J; bases unmatched to any gene: 4. CDR3 sequence (DNA): TGCGCCAGCAGCCAAGATCGGCAGGGGGCAGATACGCAGTATTTT. As protein: CASSQDRQGADTQYF.

The V call is TRBV7-9, the J call TRBJ2-7; 7 nucleotides line up with TRBD2. Germline V gene lookup returns CDR1 SEHNR and CDR2 FQNEAQ (reference sequence). V trimming: 7 bases; J trimming: 2 bases; junction bases outside the gene matches: 8. The CDR3 totals 14 residues. The DNA for the CDR3 is TGTGCCAGCACCTCGCGCGGGGGTCCCTACGAGCAGTACTTC. This gives the protein CASTSRGGPYEQYF. The complete variable domain, with remaining parts taken from reference TRBV7-9 and TRBJ2-7, reads DTGVSQNPRHKITKRGQNVTFRCDPISEHNRLYWYRQTLGQGPEFLTYFQNEAQLEKSRLLSDRFSAERPKGSFSTLEIQRTEQGDSAMYLCASTSRGGPYEQYFGPGTRLTVT.

The V gene is TRBV14, the J gene TRBJ1-1; the D gene is possibly TRBD1 (5 bases). Germline CDR1 is SGHDN and CDR2 is FVKESK. The CDR3 loop spans 16 amino acids. Trimming took off 2 bases at V and 0 bases at J, with 13 bases between the two ends. The CDR3 DNA sequence: TGTGCCAGCAGCCAACTTACGGGGGACCTGAACACTGAAGCTTTCTTT. Translating gives CASSQLTGDLNTEAFF. The whole variable domain, remainder taken from reference TRBV14 and TRBJ1-1, is EAGVTQFPSHSVIEKGQTVTLRCDPISGHDNLYWYRRVMGKEIKFLLHFVKESKQDESGMPNNRFLAERTGGTYSTLKVQPAELEDSGVYFCASSQLTGDLNTEAFFGQGTRLTVV.

The chain couples TRBV6-1 to TRBJ1-4; 7 nucleotides align to TRBD1. V was pared by 6 bases and J by 3 bases, with 4 bases of the junction left unmatched. The CDR3 is 14 residues long. CDR1 MNHNS and CDR2 SASEGT come from the germline V gene. The CDR3 DNA reads as TGTGCCAGCAGGGAGGGGGCGGCTAATGAAAAACTGTTTTTT. This gives the protein CASREGAANEKLFF.

The rearrangement joins TRBV7-2 to TRBJ1-2, with D uncertain. Germline assignment: CDR1 SGHTA and CDR2 FQGNSA. This CDR3 region has 14 residues. V lost 2 bases and J lost 2, with 9 bases in between. The CDR3 DNA reads TGTGCCAGCAGCTTAAACTCCATCAACTATGGCTACACCTTC. This sequence encodes CASSLNSINYGYTF.

This clone counts as medium-sized by frequency. V and J are TRBV27 and TRBJ2-2, with D tentatively TRBD1 (7 bases). Germline values: CDR1 MNHEY, CDR2 SMNVEV (reference sequence). The CDR3 extends over 14 amino acids. The ends were cut back, 5 bases at V and 4 bases at J, with 11 bases in the middle. This chain's CDR3 is CASSTGEVTGELFF. Written as DNA, the CDR3 is TGTGCCAGCAGTACAGGGGAGGTCACCGGGGAGCTGTTTTTT.

The chain recombines TRBV11-2 with TRBJ1-3; the match to TRBD1 covers 7 bases. The CDR3 consists of 15 residues. With 5 bases clipped from V and 0 bases from J, the junction kept 4 bases outside the gene matches. Germline V gene data show CDR1 as SGHAT and CDR2 as FQNNGV. CDR3: CASSRDSRSGNTIYF. CDR3 DNA: TGTGCCAGCAGCAGGGACAGCCGCTCTGGAAACACCATATATTTT.

The chain is built from TRBV4-1 and TRBJ1-6; TRBD1 aligns across 10 bases. After removal of 4 bases from V and 9 bases from J, the junction contained 9 bases not matched to a gene. This CDR3 has 16 residues. Germline CDR1 and CDR2: MGHRA and YSYEKL. In DNA form, the CDR3 reads TGCGCCAGCAGCCGCATGGGACAGGGGAGAATTTCACCCCTCCACTTT. This encodes CASSRMGQGRISPLHF.

The chain uses TRBV7-9 and TRBJ2-7, with 7 bases identical to TRBD1. V trimming: 3 bases; J trimming: 0 bases; junction bases outside the gene matches: 5. The CDR3 consists of 15 residues. Germline V gene lookup returns CDR1 SEHNR and CDR2 FQNEAQ (reference sequence). CDR3 loop: CASSFGQESSYEQYF. CDR3 nucleotides: TGTGCCAGCAGCTTCGGACAGGAGAGCTCCTACGAGCAGTACTTC.

The CDR3 coding sequence is TGTGCCAGCAGCGCTACGACTAGCGGGATCACAGATACGCAGTATTTT. Protein: CASSATTSGITDTQYF. The chain carries TRBV7-8 and TRBJ2-3; TRBD2 agrees at 11 bases. This CDR3 contains 16 residues. V dropped 5 bases and J dropped 2; count of bases not matched to a gene: 6. Germline assignment: CDR1 SGHVS and CDR2 FQNEAQ.

The V call is TRBV4-3, the J call TRBJ2-1; D is unresolved. In germline, CDR1 is LGHNA, CDR2 YSLEER. CDR3 length: 13 residues. V lost 1 base and J 7 bases, leaving 8 bases between the germline ends. In DNA form, the CDR3 reads TGCGCCAGCAGCCAAGCGGCGGCAAATGAGCAGTTCTTC. As protein: CASSQAAANEQFF.

J is TRBJ2-3 and V is TRBV5-3; 8 bases are shared with TRBD2. TRBV5-3 is an ORF, with its function uncertain. V dropped 2 bases and J dropped 5; count of bases not matched to a gene: 16. This CDR3 region has 18 residues. CDR3 DNA sequence: TGTGCCAGAAGCTTTTACCCCCATCGGGAGCGGGAGATAGATACGCAGTATTTT. Its translation is CARSFYPHREREIDTQYF.

V is TRBV7-2 and J is TRBJ2-7; D possibly corresponds to TRBD2 (7 bases). Germline lookup yields CDR1 SGHTA and CDR2 FQGNSA. Trimming took 7 bases from V and 2 from J, leaving 15 bases between them. This CDR3 comprises 14 residues. The CDR3 bases are TGTGCCAGCACCTGGGGGGGACAACCCTACGAGCAGTACTTC. The encoded protein is CASTWGGQPYEQYF.

This chain joins TRBV7-6 and TRBJ1-5, with 7 bases identical to TRBD1. The junction had 10 bases not matched to a gene; V was cut back by 5 bases and J by 3 bases. The CDR3 is 16 amino acids. Per germline, CDR1 SGHVS and CDR2 FNYEAQ. The chain's CDR3 is CASSPGGTEYNQPQHF. In DNA, the CDR3 is TGTGCCAGCAGCCCCGGAGGGACAGAATACAATCAGCCCCAGCATTTT.

The chain joins TRBV29-1 to TRBJ2-1; 16 positions agree with TRBD2. With V trimmed by 5 bases and J by 10 bases, 14 bases remained unmatched. Germline CDR1 is SQVTM and CDR2 is ANQGSEA. The CDR3 is 17 amino acids. The chain's CDR3 is CSVNSGLAGGPGGEQFF. The CDR3 DNA follows: TGCAGCGTTAATTCGGGACTAGCGGGGGGGCCAGGTGGGGAGCAGTTCTTC.